This is a list of T cell receptor beta chains from one sample in a study of shared clonotypes between healthy human individuals. Sequenced by immunoSEQ multiplex PCR; TCRdb stores in-frame clones only, minus some. The data show approximately 2,300,000 clones, around 92% seen once. The sequencing input was naive CD4+ T cells from PBMCs. These receptor sequences come from a man in his late teens or twenties in good health. Some clones in this sample may be carry-over from other donors' samples. The CDR3 runs from the conserved cysteine through the conserved F or W. D genes are given only for firm matches. Clone sizes are given selectively: once, few, many, or a class where the clone is expanded.

V	J	size	D	CDR3	DNA
TRBV7-9	TRBJ1-5	few	TRBD1	CASSGTGGQPQHF	TGTGCCAGCAGCGGTACAGGGGGTCAGCCCCAGCATTTT
TRBV5-1	TRBJ1-3	-	-	CASSRESNSGNTIYF	TGCGCCAGCAGCCGAGAGTCCAACTCTGGAAACACCATATATTTT
TRBV5-1	TRBJ1-2	-	-	CASSSGVNGYTF	TGCGCCAGCAGCTCCGGAGTCAATGGCTACACCTTC
TRBV5-1	TRBJ2-7	-	TRBD2	CASSDGTSGNEQYF	TGCGCCAGCAGCGACGGGACTAGCGGAAACGAGCAGTACTTC
TRBV19	TRBJ1-2	-	-	CASRRADPYGYTF	TGTGCCAGTAGGAGGGCGGACCCCTATGGCTACACCTTC
TRBV7-2	TRBJ2-7	-	TRBD2	CASSLGGLAKTEQYF	TGTGCCAGCAGCTTAGGGGGACTAGCGAAAACCGAGCAGTACTTC
TRBV18	TRBJ2-3	-	-	CASSPQASTDTQYF	TGTGCCAGCTCACCACAAGCGAGCACAGATACGCAGTATTTT
TRBV5-1	TRBJ2-1	-	TRBD2	CASSLGLAGEKQFF	TGCGCCAGCAGCTTGGGACTAGCGGGAGAAAAGCAGTTCTTC
TRBV20-1	TRBJ1-2	-	-	CSAPRHYGYTF	TGCAGTGCCCCGAGGCACTATGGCTACACCTTC
TRBV11-2	TRBJ2-2	-	-	CASSLAGGHSTGELFF	TGTGCCAGCAGCTTAGCTGGGGGACATTCGACCGGGGAGCTGTTTTTT
TRBV5-1	TRBJ1-4	once	-	CASSSEGHNEKLFF	TGCGCCAGTTCGTCCGAGGGTCATAATGAAAAACTGTTTTTT
TRBV7-3	TRBJ2-6	-	TRBD1	CASSSTGASNVLTF	TGTGCCAGCAGCTCGACAGGGGCATCCAACGTCCTGACTTTC
TRBV12-5	TRBJ2-2	once	-	CASGVDTGELFF	TGTGCTAGTGGGGTCGACACCGGGGAGCTGTTTTTT
TRBV29-1	TRBJ2-4	-	-	CSVERDSLGAKNIQYF	TGCAGCGTTGAGCGGGACTCCCTTGGAGCCAAAAACATTCAGTACTTC
TRBV7-2	TRBJ2-1	-	TRBD2	CASSWSGSAPYNEQFF	TGTGCCAGCAGCTGGAGCGGGAGCGCACCATACAATGAGCAGTTCTTC
TRBV19	TRBJ2-6	-	-	CASSSGYPGANVLTF	TGTGCCAGTAGTTCCGGTTATCCTGGGGCCAACGTCCTGACTTTC
TRBV28	TRBJ2-1	once	-	CASSLTTLYNEQFF	TGTGCCAGCAGTTTGACTACTCTATACAATGAGCAGTTCTTC
TRBV23-1	TRBJ2-6	-	-	CASSGAGVSGANVLTF	TGCGCCAGCAGTGGGGCAGGGGTATCTGGGGCCAACGTCCTGACTTTC
TRBV7-9	TRBJ1-6	once	-	CASSLDSDNSPLHF	TGTGCCAGCAGCTTAGACAGCGATAATTCACCCCTCCACTTT
TRBV27	TRBJ1-1	-	-	CASRGGWGMNTEAFF	TGTGCCAGCAGGGGGGGTTGGGGCATGAACACTGAAGCTTTCTTT
TRBV2	TRBJ1-2	-	-	CASRGQENYGYTF	TGTGCCAGCAGGGGACAAGAGAACTATGGCTACACCTTC
TRBV15	TRBJ2-7	-	-	CATSRLGHRSYEQYF	TGTGCCACCAGCAGACTCGGACACAGATCCTACGAGCAGTACTTC
TRBV5-6	TRBJ2-3	once	TRBD1	CASSLSSAGGRADTQYF	TGTGCCAGCAGCTTGAGTTCGGCAGGGGGTCGGGCAGATACGCAGTATTTT
TRBV6-5	TRBJ2-7	-	TRBD1	CASSRDRGTYEQYF	TGTGCCAGCAGCCGGGACAGGGGAACCTACGAGCAGTACTTC
TRBV6-6	TRBJ2-7	-	TRBD1	CASRTGTGPFEQYF	TGTGCCAGCAGGACCGGGACAGGGCCTTTCGAGCAGTACTTC
TRBV6-5	TRBJ1-4	-	-	CASSYSRGEKLFF	TGTGCCAGCAGTTACTCAAGGGGTGAAAAACTGTTTTTT
TRBV15	TRBJ1-5	-	-	CATSRSPSPDQPQHF	TGTGCCACCAGCAGAAGCCCCTCCCCCGATCAGCCCCAGCATTTT
TRBV15	TRBJ1-4	-	TRBD1	CAVGKTGGNEKLFF	TGTGCCGTCGGTAAAACAGGGGGGAATGAAAAACTGTTTTTT
TRBV21-1	TRBJ2-3	-	-	CASSKSSGGDTDTQYF	TGTGCCAGCAGCAAATCGAGCGGGGGGGACACAGATACGCAGTATTTT
TRBV11-2	TRBJ1-2	few	-	CASSPREDIGYTF	TGTGCCAGCAGCCCCCGGGAAGACATTGGCTACACCTTC
TRBV6-5	TRBJ2-7	-	TRBD1	CASSYKTGGSPSGQYF	TGTGCCAGCAGTTACAAGACAGGGGGCTCCCCAAGTGGGCAGTACTTC
TRBV28	TRBJ2-4	once	-	CASRAALGINIQYF	TGTGCCAGCAGGGCGGCTTTGGGTATCAACATTCAGTACTTC
TRBV5-4	TRBJ1-1	-	-	CASSSSKSMNTEAFF	TGTGCCAGCAGCTCCTCAAAATCCATGAACACTGAAGCTTTCTTT
TRBV18	TRBJ1-1	few	-	CASSKAALRNTEAFF	TGTGCCAGCTCAAAGGCAGCCCTGCGGAACACTGAAGCTTTCTTT
TRBV5-5	TRBJ2-5	-	TRBD2	CASSLISGSVETQYF	TGTGCCAGCAGCTTGATTAGCGGGAGTGTGGAGACCCAGTACTTC
TRBV2	TRBJ1-1	-	TRBD1	CASSPQWGQGHPEAFF	TGTGCCAGCAGTCCCCAGTGGGGACAGGGACATCCTGAAGCTTTCTTT
TRBV29-1	TRBJ1-1	-	TRBD1	CSVRQGLNTEAFF	TGCAGCGTCCGACAGGGACTGAACACTGAAGCTTTCTTT